Below, 25 T cell receptor beta chains from the same sample are listed, as sequenced in a study of a mutant IDH1 vaccine in newly diagnosed glioma (dated by TCRdb to about 2021). Taken with the paper, the label for time point translates to: week 35, safety follow-up. A 20-mer mutant IDH1 peptide at 300 micrograms in Montanide made up each vaccine dose, which was injected subcutaneously together with topical imiquimod. These receptors have no known antigen. The protocol used for the library was the immunoSEQ multiplex PCR assay. In its TCRdb copy, this immuneACCESS table keeps in-frame sequences only and misses some clones. Where compared with another copy, unresolved V genes explain less than half of these, and the others have no known cause. In all, the sample holds about 46,000 clones, and almost 95% of those were seen once. Clones ranked in the top ten supply 2% to 2.5% of the sample. The sequences come from PBMCs, collected from a glioma patient whose treatment included an IDH1 peptide vaccine. These receptor sequences come from a middle-aged man with glioma.

This chain joins TRBV7-6 and TRBJ2-7; 8 bases map to TRBD1. CDR3 size: 13 residues. The V and J ends lost 5 bases and 10 bases, in that order; junction bases with no gene match: 10. The germline gives CDR1 SGHVS, CDR2 FNYEAQ. The CDR3 nucleotides are TGTGCCAGCAGCCGCGGACAGGGTGGTATACAGTACTTC. Translated: CASSRGQGGIQYF.

J is TRBJ2-3 and V is TRBV9, with 7 bases aligning to TRBD1. The germline CDR1 and CDR2 sequences are SGDLS and YYNGEE. The CDR3 totals 14 residues. J lost 4 bases, V lost 4 bases, and 6 bases had no gene match. The CDR3 reads CASSLRQGSDTQYF. For the CDR3, the DNA is TGTGCCAGCAGCTTACGACAGGGATCAGATACGCAGTATTTT.

The rearrangement uses TRBV7-3 and TRBJ2-5; D may be TRBD2 (6 bases). The CDR3 loop spans 13 amino acids. Germline V gene lookup returns CDR1 SGHTA and CDR2 FQGTGA. Trimming cost V 5 bases and J 5 bases, with 12 bases left between them. CDR3 DNA: TGTGCCAGCAGCCTGGGGGGTTGGGAGACCCAGTACTTC. Translation: CASSLGGWETQYF.

The rearrangement joins TRBV5-5 to TRBJ2-7, with 7 bases aligning to TRBD1. Per germline, CDR1 SGHKS and CDR2 YYEKEE (reference sequence). V shed 4 bases, J shed 4 bases, and the junction held 14 bases outside the gene matches. The CDR3 covers 16 residues. The CDR3 reads CASSTSLDRRIYEQYF. The DNA of the CDR3 is TGTGCCAGCAGCACCTCGTTGGACAGGAGGATTTACGAGCAGTACTTC.

This clone was detected only once. The rearrangement joins TRBV19 to TRBJ2-3; 9 bases are shared with TRBD2. This CDR3 is 16 amino acids long. The junction had 5 bases not matched to a gene; V was cut back by 2 bases and J by 2 bases. Germline V gene lookup returns CDR1 LNHDA and CDR2 SQIVND (reference sequence). CDR3 bases: TGTGCCAGTAGTATATCCGCTAGCGGGGTCACAGATACGCAGTATTTT. Translation: CASSISASGVTDTQYF.

V and J are TRBV29-1 and TRBJ2-1, with TRBD1 identical over 7 bases. This CDR3 comprises 13 residues. The germline V gene has CDR1 SQVTM and CDR2 ANQGSEA. With 4 bases clipped from V and 7 bases from J, the junction kept 7 bases outside the gene matches. Here the CDR3 DNA reads TGCAGCGTTGGTCCGCACAGGGGTAATGAGCAGTTCTTC. This translates into CSVGPHRGNEQFF.

This chain links TRBV5-5 with TRBJ2-7, with 8 bases fitting TRBD1. In germline, CDR1 is SGHKS, CDR2 YYEKEE (reference sequence). The CDR3 is 18 amino acids. The V segment lost 4 bases and the J segment 3 bases; nucleotides outside the gene matches: 18. The DNA of the CDR3 is TGTGCCAGCAGCCACAGACAGGGGTCGAAAACATTAGTCTACGAGCAGTACTTC. It yields the protein CASSHRQGSKTLVYEQYF.

This chain joins TRBV6-6 and TRBJ2-7; 8 bases align to TRBD1. The CDR3 has 14 residues. The V segment lost 6 bases and the J segment 7 bases; nucleotides outside the gene matches: 11. CDR1 is MNHNY, CDR2 SVGAGI, per germline (reference sequence). In DNA form, the CDR3 reads TGTGCCAGCAGGGATCCCGGGACAGGCTTGGAGCAGTACTTC. Residues: CASRDPGTGLEQYF.

The V call is TRBV5-1, the J call TRBJ2-7; D uncertain. This CDR3 region has 14 residues. The germline gives CDR1 SGHRS, CDR2 YFSETQ. Between the trimmed V and J ends, which lost 0 bases and 3 bases, there was a span of 10 bases. CDR3 sequence (DNA): TGCGCCAGCAGCTTGGCGACGAACTACTACGAGCAGTACTTC. Amino acids: CASSLATNYYEQYF.

V is TRBV6-6 and J is TRBJ2-1; D gene unclear. Trimming took 6 bases from V and 3 from J, leaving 6 bases between them. The germline V gene encodes CDR1 MNHNY and CDR2 SVGAGI (reference sequence). The CDR3 is 12 residues long. In DNA form, the CDR3 reads TGTGCCAGCAGCAAAATCTACAATGAGCAGTTCTTC. Encoded protein: CASSKIYNEQFF.

The chain has TRBV7-2 and TRBJ2-5; D might be TRBD1 (6 bases). The CDR3 totals 15 residues. The germline V and J ends were trimmed by 3 bases and 1 base, with 12 bases remaining between them. Germline CDR1 is SGHTA and CDR2 is FQGNSA. The CDR3 region is CASSFPGTRQETQYF. CDR3 DNA sequence: TGTGCCAGCAGCTTTCCCGGGACACGCCAAGAGACCCAGTACTTC.

This chain connects TRBV6-1 to TRBJ1-2; 7 positions agree with TRBD1. Trimming cost V 2 bases and J 0 bases; bases outside gene matches: 6. CDR1 is MNHNS, CDR2 SASEGT, per germline. CDR3 length equals 16 residues. The chain's CDR3 is CASSEKGAYPNYGYTF. CDR3 nucleotide sequence: TGTGCCAGCAGTGAAAAGGGGGCTTACCCTAACTATGGCTACACCTTC.

This clone was detected a few times. The J gene is TRBJ1-1, the V gene TRBV2; possibly TRBD1 for D (5 bases). Per the germline V gene, CDR1 is SNHLY and CDR2 is FYNNEI. The V end lost 11 bases, the J end lost 7 bases, and 17 bases lay between the germline ends. The CDR3 runs 12 residues. Here the CDR3 DNA reads TGTGCCTCACAGGCGGGGCGACTTGAAGCTTTCTTT. As protein: CASQAGRLEAFF.

The rearrangement links TRBV28 to TRBJ1-5; TRBD1 might be the D (6 bases). The CDR3 is made up of 16 amino acids. Germline V gives CDR1 MDHEN, CDR2 SYDVKM. V was clipped by 3 bases and J by 5 bases, with 17 bases between them. DNA of the CDR3: TGTGCCAGCAGTTTCCCAGAAGACAGGAGGGATCAGCCCCAGCATTTT. Translated: CASSFPEDRRDQPQHF.

The chain employs TRBV28 and TRBJ2-7; perhaps TRBD1 as D (6 bases). V gave up 5 bases and J gave up 4 bases, with 12 bases separating them. Germline V CDR1 and CDR2: MDHEN, SYDVKM. This CDR3 comprises 13 residues. CDR3 in DNA: TGTGCCAGCAGTCCCGGGACAAATTACGAGCAGTACTTC. This encodes CASSPGTNYEQYF.

Only a few counts were recorded for this clone. This chain joins TRBV9 and TRBJ1-3, with D tentatively TRBD1 (6 bases). The V and J ends lost 4 bases and 6 bases respectively, with 14 bases between them. The CDR3 has 14 residues. CDR1 and CDR2 from the germline V gene are SGDLS and YYNGEE. This CDR3 is CASSLGGAENTIYF. In DNA form, the CDR3 reads TGTGCCAGCAGCCTTGGGGGCGCGGAAAACACCATATATTTT.

The genes are TRBV6-5 and TRBJ1-1; D uncertain. The V end was cut by 0 bases, the J end by 0 bases, with 11 bases between. This CDR3 has 16 amino acids. Germline V gene data show CDR1 as MNHEY and CDR2 as SVGAGI. CDR3 protein: CASSYSVQRMNTEAFF. The CDR3 region has the DNA TGTGCCAGCAGTTACTCAGTACAGCGGATGAACACTGAAGCTTTCTTT.

The chain joins TRBV5-4 to TRBJ2-3; D might be TRBD2 (6 bases). With 2 bases removed from V and 2 bases from J, the gap between germline ends came to 27 bases. Germline assignment: CDR1 SGHNT and CDR2 YYREEE (reference sequence). CDR3 length equals 20 residues. The CDR3: CASSFNSALNIWTNTDTQYF. CDR3 DNA sequence: TGTGCCAGCAGCTTCAATTCGGCTTTGAATATCTGGACTAACACAGATACGCAGTATTTT.

The gene calls are TRBV9 and TRBJ1-3; tentatively, D is TRBD1 (5 bases). Per germline, CDR1 SGDLS and CDR2 YYNGEE. This CDR3 spans 15 amino acids. Trimming stripped 4 bases from V and 2 bases from J, with 13 bases between. The DNA for the CDR3 is TGTGCCAGCAGCCCCCTCGGGGGTGCTGGAAACACCATATATTTT. Amino acids: CASSPLGGAGNTIYF.

A single count supports this clone. The V and J genes are TRBV19 and TRBJ1-2, with 10 bases aligning to TRBD1. Germline CDR1 is LNHDA and CDR2 is SQIVND (reference sequence). J was trimmed by 1 base and V by 4 bases; bases with no gene match: 3. The CDR3 length is 15 residues. CDR3 sequence (DNA): TGTGCCAGTAGTAGAGACAGGGGGCGTAACTATGGCTACACCTTC. Translated: CASSRDRGRNYGYTF.

The chain is built from TRBV4-3 and TRBJ1-1; D is unclear. This CDR3 region has 17 residues. The germline V gene has CDR1 LGHNA and CDR2 YSLEER. Trimming stripped 0 bases from V and 3 bases from J, with 17 bases between. The CDR3: CASSQDWSRKIHTEAFF. CDR3 DNA sequence: TGCGCCAGCAGCCAAGATTGGAGCCGAAAGATCCACACTGAAGCTTTCTTT.

Only one count was recorded for this clone. The gene calls are TRBV18 and TRBJ2-6; maybe TRBD2 (6 bases). Germline V CDR1 and CDR2: KGHSH, LQKENI. This CDR3 has 17 residues. Trimming left V 0 bases short and J 4 bases short, with 13 bases between. The chain's CDR3 is CASSPPEGTTGANVLTF. Written as DNA, the CDR3 is TGTGCCAGCTCACCACCGGAGGGTACAACAGGGGCCAACGTCCTGACTTTC.

This chain joins TRBV7-2 and TRBJ2-7; the D is unclear. Trimming cost V 5 bases and J 2 bases, with 7 bases left between them. The germline CDR1 and CDR2 sequences are SGHTA and FQGNSA. This CDR3 has 12 amino acids. This chain's CDR3 is CASSLKPYEQYF. The CDR3 nucleotides read TGTGCCAGCAGCCTCAAACCCTACGAGCAGTACTTC.

The chain couples TRBV6-6 to TRBJ2-5; maybe TRBD2 (5 bases). CDR3 length: 12 residues. Trimming shortened V by 8 bases and J by 5 bases, and 12 bases separated the two germline ends. Per germline, CDR1 MNHNY and CDR2 SVGAGI (reference sequence). The CDR3 DNA is TGTGCCAGCGCCGGGCGCGGGGAGACCCAGTACTTC. It encodes CASAGRGETQYF.

V is TRBV19 and J is TRBJ2-1, with TRBD2 as a possible D gene (7 bases). Trimming cost V 5 bases and J 5 bases, with 13 bases left between them. The V gene's germline CDR1 is LNHDA and CDR2 SQIVND (reference sequence). The CDR3 extends over 14 amino acids. The chain's CDR3 is CASSGGGLNNEQFF. The CDR3 DNA reads TGTGCCAGTAGTGGCGGGGGCCTGAACAATGAGCAGTTCTTC.